This TCR beta chain emerged from a study of shared clonotypes between healthy human individuals. Study conclusions and caveats: Rarefaction revealed incomplete sorted-subset sequencing despite large depth. In a few donors, around 5% of naive CD4 clonotypes appeared in common.

Healthy HIV-negative adults without recent acute infections or vaccinations served as donors. As for this clone: What it binds is unknown.

Trimming cost V 0 bases and J 6 bases; bases outside gene matches: 7. The CDR3 length is 15 residues. CDR1 and CDR2 (germline): SGHRS, YFSETQ. Original processing methods: ImmunoSEQ sequences covered only the junction and lacked quality scores; filtering therefore differed. Clones were sequenced by immunoSEQ multiplex PCR, and TCRdb holds only the in-frame ones, with some missing. The V and J calls and clone size are taken from that table; D and trimming were inferred from the DNA. The sample has some 2.4 million clones, roughly 93% seen once. This TCR came from a young man in good health. Some clones in this sample may be carry-over from other donors' samples. This rearrangement joins TRBV5-1 to TRBJ1-2; 8 bases map to TRBD1. The sample was naive CD4+ T cells from PBMCs. The subset is: CD45RA+ positively selected. The CDR3 reads CASSLAPGQGDGYTF. CDR3 DNA: TGCGCCAGCAGCTTGGCCCCTGGACAGGGTGATGGCTACACCTTC.